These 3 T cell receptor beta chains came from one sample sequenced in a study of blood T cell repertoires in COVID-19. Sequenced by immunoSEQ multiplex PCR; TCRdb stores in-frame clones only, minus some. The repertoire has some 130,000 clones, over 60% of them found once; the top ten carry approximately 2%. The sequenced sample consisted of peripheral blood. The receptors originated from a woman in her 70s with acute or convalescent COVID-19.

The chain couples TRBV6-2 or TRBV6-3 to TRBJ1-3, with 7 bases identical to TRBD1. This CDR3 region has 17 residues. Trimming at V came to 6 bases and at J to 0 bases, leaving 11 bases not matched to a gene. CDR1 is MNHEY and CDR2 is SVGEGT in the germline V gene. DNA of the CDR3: TGTGCCAGCAGCGACAGGACAGGCCAATCCTCTGGAAACACCATATATTTT. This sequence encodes CASSDRTGQSSGNTIYF.

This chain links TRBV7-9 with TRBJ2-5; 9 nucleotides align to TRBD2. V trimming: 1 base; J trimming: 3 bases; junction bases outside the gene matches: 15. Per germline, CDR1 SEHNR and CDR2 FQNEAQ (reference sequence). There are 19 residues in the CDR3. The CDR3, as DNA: TGTGCCAGCAGCTTAGGGCGGGTAGCGGGAGCGGGAGTTGAAGAGACCCAGTACTTC. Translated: CASSLGRVAGAGVEETQYF.

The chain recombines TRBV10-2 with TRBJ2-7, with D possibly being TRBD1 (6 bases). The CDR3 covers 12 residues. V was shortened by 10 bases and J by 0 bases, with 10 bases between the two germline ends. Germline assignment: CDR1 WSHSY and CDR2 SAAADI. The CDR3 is CAIMDSSYEQYF. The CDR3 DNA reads TGCGCCATCATGGACAGCTCCTACGAGCAGTACTTC.